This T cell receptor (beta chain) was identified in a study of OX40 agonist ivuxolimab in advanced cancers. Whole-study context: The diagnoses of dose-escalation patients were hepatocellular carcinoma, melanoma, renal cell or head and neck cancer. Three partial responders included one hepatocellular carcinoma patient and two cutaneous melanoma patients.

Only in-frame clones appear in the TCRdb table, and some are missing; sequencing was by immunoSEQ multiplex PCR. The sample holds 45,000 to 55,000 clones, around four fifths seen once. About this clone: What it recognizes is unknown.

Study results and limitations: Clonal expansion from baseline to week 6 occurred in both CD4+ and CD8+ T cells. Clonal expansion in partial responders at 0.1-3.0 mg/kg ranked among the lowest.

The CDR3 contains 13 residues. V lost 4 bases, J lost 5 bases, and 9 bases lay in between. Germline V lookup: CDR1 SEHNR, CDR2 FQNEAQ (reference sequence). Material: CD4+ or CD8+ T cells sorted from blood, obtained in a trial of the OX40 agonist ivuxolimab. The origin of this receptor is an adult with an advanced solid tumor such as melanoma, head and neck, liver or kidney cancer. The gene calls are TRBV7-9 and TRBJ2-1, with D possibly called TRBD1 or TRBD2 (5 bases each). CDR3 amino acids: CASSSLGDNEQFF. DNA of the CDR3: TGTGCCAGCAGCTCCTTGGGGGACAATGAGCAGTTCTTC.